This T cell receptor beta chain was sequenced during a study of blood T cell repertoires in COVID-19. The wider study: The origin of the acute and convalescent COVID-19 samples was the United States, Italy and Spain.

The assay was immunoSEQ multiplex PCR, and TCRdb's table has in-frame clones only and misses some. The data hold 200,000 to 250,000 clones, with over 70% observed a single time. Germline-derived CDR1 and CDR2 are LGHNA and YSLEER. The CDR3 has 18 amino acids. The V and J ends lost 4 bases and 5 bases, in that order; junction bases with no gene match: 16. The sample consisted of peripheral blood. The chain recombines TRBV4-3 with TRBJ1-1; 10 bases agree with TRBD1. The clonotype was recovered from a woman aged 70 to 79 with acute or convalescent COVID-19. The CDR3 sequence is CASSLLPGTGEGKTEAFF. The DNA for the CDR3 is TGCGCCAGCAGCCTCCTTCCCGGGACAGGGGAGGGTAAAACTGAAGCTTTCTTT.